This T cell receptor (beta chain) was identified in a study of cytomegalovirus exposure and HLA in healthy donors. Whole-study context: A subsequent analysis reported that the 110 or so validation repertoires were produced on the same platform that had also been used for the 600 to 800 first-cohort repertoires. Study-wide results and limits: Accounts indicate the classifier identified cytomegalovirus status with strong specificity and sensitivity. In the roughly 120 validation repertoires, a later analysis found that first-cohort TCR clusters tended to co-occur. The study designated fewer than 200 TCR beta chains cytomegalovirus-associated.

A note on this clone: Antigen unknown.

Profiled with immunoSEQ multiplex PCR; TCRdb holds only in-frame clones, not every one. The table shows over 65,000 clones, with around 94% occurring only once. Trimming shortened V by 5 bases and J by 10 bases, and 12 bases separated the two germline ends. Germline V lookup: CDR1 MNHEY, CDR2 SVGAGI. The CDR3 spans 12 residues. The origin of this receptor is a woman in her late teens or twenties in good health and CMV-seropositive. The sequenced material came from PBMCs. The chain couples TRBV6-5 to TRBJ2-1; tentative D call: TRBD2 (5 bases). CDR3 sequence reads: CASSPTRKEQFF. The CDR3 DNA sequence: TGTGCCAGCAGTCCAACTAGAAAAGAGCAGTTCTTC.